These 9 T cell receptor beta chains came from one sample sequenced in a study of cytomegalovirus exposure and HLA in healthy donors. The PCR ran on 60 Vbeta and 13 Jbeta primers. Assay used: immunoSEQ multiplex PCR; TCRdb lists only in-frame clones, some missing. The sample includes under 150,000 clones, roughly 69% of them seen just once. The sequencing input was PBMCs. These receptors all come from a human donor in good health.

The rearrangement uses TRBV5-1 and TRBJ2-5; 7 bases map to TRBD1. The better agreement between TRBJ2-7 and the DNA end casts doubt on the J call. This CDR3 spans 14 amino acids. The germline V gene encodes CDR1 SGHRS and CDR2 YFSETQ. The CDR3 DNA is TGCGCCAGCAGCCAAACACAGGGGAGAGGCGAGCAGTACTTC. It specifies CASSQTQGRGEQYF.

In its sample, this clone was seen a few times. The rearrangement joins TRBV4-3 to TRBJ2-3, with 11 bases lining up with TRBD2. Trimming at V came to 3 bases and at J to 5 bases, leaving 7 bases not matched to a gene. This CDR3 comprises 16 residues. Germline CDR1 LGHNA, CDR2 YSLEER. CDR3: CASSHVSGGAGDTQYF. The CDR3 nucleotides are TGCGCCAGCAGCCACGTTAGCGGGGGGGCCGGAGATACGCAGTATTTT.

In this sample, this clone turned up once. The gene calls are TRBV9 and TRBJ2-2, with TRBD2 matching 9 bases. From germline, CDR1 is SGDLS and CDR2 YYNGEE. The CDR3 has 19 residues. V shed 0 bases and J 3 bases; nucleotides not matched to a gene: 12. CDR3 sequence: CASSVGRWGGRADTGELFF. Written as DNA, the CDR3 is TGTGCCAGCAGCGTAGGGCGGTGGGGCGGGAGGGCCGACACCGGGGAGCTGTTTTTT. Together with reference TRBV9 and TRBJ2-2, the CDR3 gives the full variable domain: DSGVTQTPKHLITATGQRVTLRCSPRSGDLSVYWYQQSLDQGLQFLIQYYNGEERAKGNILERFSAQQFPDLHSELNLSSLELGDSALYFCASSVGRWGGRADTGELFFGEGSRLTVL.

The sample holds a few counts of this clone. The rearrangement links TRBV9 to TRBJ1-6; no firm D call. CDR1 is SGDLS, CDR2 YYNGEE, per germline. This CDR3 region has 12 residues. V lost 0 bases and J lost 9, with 4 bases in between. Written as DNA, the CDR3 is TGTGCCAGCAGCGTAGCCCTTTCACCCCTCCACTTT. It specifies CASSVALSPLHF.

Only one count was recorded for this clone. V and J are TRBV7-9 and TRBJ2-7, with a possible D match to TRBD1 (7 bases). Germline CDR1 is SEHNR and CDR2 is FQNEAQ (reference sequence). Between the trimmed V and J ends, which lost 5 bases and 3 bases, there was a span of 14 bases. The CDR3 length is 14 residues. CDR3 coding DNA: TGTGCCAGCAGCCCCAGGGGGGCCGGCTACGAGCAGTACTTC. Protein product: CASSPRGAGYEQYF.

This chain joins TRBV7-2 and TRBJ2-7, with TRBD2 matching 10 bases. Germline loops: CDR1 SGHTA, CDR2 FQGNSA. This CDR3 is 14 amino acids long. Trimming took 5 bases from V and 2 from J; bases not matched to a gene: 3. For the CDR3, the DNA is TGTGCCAGCAGCCCCGGGACTAGCGCCTACGAGCAGTACTTC. It translates to CASSPGTSAYEQYF.

This chain links TRBV5-6 with TRBJ2-7; possible D gene TRBD1, 5 bases. V lost 0 bases and J 1 base, leaving 8 bases between the germline ends. Looked up from germline, CDR1 is SGHDT and CDR2 is YYEEEE. The CDR3 is 14 residues long. The CDR3 DNA sequence: TGTGCCAGCAGCTTGGCAGGGCAATCCTACGAGCAGTACTTC. This encodes CASSLAGQSYEQYF.

The chain is built from TRBV7-2 and TRBJ1-6; D call uncertain. The CDR3 extends over 13 amino acids. The V and J ends lost 4 bases and 14 bases respectively, with 15 bases between them. Germline V CDR1 and CDR2: SGHTA, FQGNSA. CDR3 in DNA: TGTGCCAGCAGCTCAGACCGGAGACCCACCCTCCACTTT. It translates to CASSSDRRPTLHF.

The V call is TRBV5-4, the J call TRBJ2-5; D possibly corresponds to TRBD2 (6 bases). The CDR3 length is 12 residues. Trimming stripped 0 bases from V and 11 bases from J, with 11 bases between. Germline loops: CDR1 SGHNT, CDR2 YYREEE (reference sequence). The CDR3: CASSLAHREQYF. DNA for the CDR3: TGTGCCAGCAGCTTGGCCCACCGGGAGCAGTACTTC.